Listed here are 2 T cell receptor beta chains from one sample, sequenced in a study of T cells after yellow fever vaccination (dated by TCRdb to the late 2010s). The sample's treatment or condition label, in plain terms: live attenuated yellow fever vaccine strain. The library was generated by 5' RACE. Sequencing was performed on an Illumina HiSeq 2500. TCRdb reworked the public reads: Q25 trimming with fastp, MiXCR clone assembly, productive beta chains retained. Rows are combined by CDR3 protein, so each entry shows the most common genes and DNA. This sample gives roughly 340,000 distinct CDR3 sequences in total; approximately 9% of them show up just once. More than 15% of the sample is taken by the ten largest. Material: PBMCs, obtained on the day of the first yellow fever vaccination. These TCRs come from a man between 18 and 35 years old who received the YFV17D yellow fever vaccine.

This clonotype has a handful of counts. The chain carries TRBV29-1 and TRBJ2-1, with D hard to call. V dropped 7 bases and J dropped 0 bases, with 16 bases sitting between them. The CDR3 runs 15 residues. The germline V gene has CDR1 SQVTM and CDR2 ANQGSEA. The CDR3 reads CSAKLHISSYNEQFF. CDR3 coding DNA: TGCAGCGCCAAACTCCATATTAGCTCCTACAATGAGCAGTTCTTC.

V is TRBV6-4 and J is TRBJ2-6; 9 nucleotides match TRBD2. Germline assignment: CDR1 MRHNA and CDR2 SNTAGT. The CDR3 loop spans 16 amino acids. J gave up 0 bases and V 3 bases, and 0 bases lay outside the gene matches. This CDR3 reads CASSERGGSGANVLTF. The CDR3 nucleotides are TGTGCCAGCAGTGAGCGGGGGGGCTCTGGGGCCAACGTCCTGACTTTC.